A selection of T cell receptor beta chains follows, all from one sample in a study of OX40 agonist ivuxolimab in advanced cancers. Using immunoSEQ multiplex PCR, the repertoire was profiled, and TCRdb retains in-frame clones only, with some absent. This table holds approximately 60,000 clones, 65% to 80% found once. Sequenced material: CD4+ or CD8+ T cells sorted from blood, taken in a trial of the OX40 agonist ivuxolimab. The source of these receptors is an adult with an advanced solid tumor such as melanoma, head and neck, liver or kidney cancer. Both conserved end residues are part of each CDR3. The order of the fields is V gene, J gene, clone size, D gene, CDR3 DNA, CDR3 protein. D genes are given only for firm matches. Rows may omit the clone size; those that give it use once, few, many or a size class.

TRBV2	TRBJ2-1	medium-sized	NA	TGTGCCAGCAGCCCTAGCCGGGGTTTCTACAATGAGCAGTTCTTC	CASSPSRGFYNEQFF
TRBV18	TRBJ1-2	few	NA	TGTGCCAGCTCACCGGTGGGGGGGGCCAACTATGGCTACACCTTC	CASSPVGGANYGYTF
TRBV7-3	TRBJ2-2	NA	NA	TGTGCCAGCAGCTTACAGGCGACTGCGAACACCGGGGAGCTGTTTTTT	CASSLQATANTGELFF
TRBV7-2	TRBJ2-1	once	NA	TGTGCCAGCAGCTTAGTCCAGTACAATGAGCAGTTCTTC	CASSLVQYNEQFF
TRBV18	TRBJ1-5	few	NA	TGTGCCAGCTCACCACCCCCAGGGGCCGGTCAGCCCCAGCATTTT	CASSPPPGAGQPQHF
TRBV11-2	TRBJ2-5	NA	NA	TGTGCCAGCAGCTGGCGATTGACTAACACTCAAGAGACCCAGTACTTC	CASSWRLTNTQETQYF
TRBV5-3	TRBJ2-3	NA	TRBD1	TGTGCCAGAAGCTTGGTGGTAACAGGGGGTACAGATACGCAGTATTTT	CARSLVVTGGTDTQYF
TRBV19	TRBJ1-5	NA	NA	TGTGCCAGTAGTATGGGAGTGGGGCCCCAGCATTTT	CASSMGVGPQHF
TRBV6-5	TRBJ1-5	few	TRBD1	TGTGCCAGCAGTCCCGGACAGGGGAATCAGCCCCAGCATTTT	CASSPGQGNQPQHF
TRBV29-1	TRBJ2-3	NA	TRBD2	TGCAGCGTTGACATCGGAGCGGGAGGGCCGGGAGATACGCAGTATTTT	CSVDIGAGGPGDTQYF
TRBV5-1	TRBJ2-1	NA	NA	TGCGCCAGCAGCTTGGTGGAGGGGGCGATGGGGTTCTTC	CASSLVEGAMGFF
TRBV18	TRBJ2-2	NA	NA	TGTGCCAGCTCACCTCGTGGCAGTAACACCGGGGAGCTGTTTTTT	CASSPRGSNTGELFF
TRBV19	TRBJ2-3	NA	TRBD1	TGTGCCAGTAGAATAACAGGGGGCACAGATACGCAGTATTTT	CASRITGGTDTQYF
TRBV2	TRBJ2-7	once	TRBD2	TGTGCCAGCAGGGGGCAACTAGCGGCGGTGTACGAGCAGTACTTC	CASRGQLAAVYEQYF
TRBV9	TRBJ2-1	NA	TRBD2	TGTGCCAGCAGCGTAGGATCTAGCGGGGACAATGAGCAGTTCTTC	CASSVGSSGDNEQFF
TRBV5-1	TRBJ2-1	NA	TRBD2	TGCGCCAGCAGCATCACTAGCGGGAGGGCCAATGAGCAGTTCTTC	CASSITSGRANEQFF
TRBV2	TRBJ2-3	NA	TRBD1	TGTGCCAGCAGATTCGGGGGGACAGGGGGAGATACGCAGTATTTT	CASRFGGTGGDTQYF
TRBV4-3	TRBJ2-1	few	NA	TGCGCCAGCAGCCAAGAGGCTAGTTCCAATGAGCAGTTCTTC	CASSQEASSNEQFF
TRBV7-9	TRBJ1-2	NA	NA	TGTGCCAGCGGCCTTTCGTACTTATCTAACTATGGCTACACCTTC	CASGLSYLSNYGYTF
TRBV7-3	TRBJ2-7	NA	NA	TGTGCCAGCAGTCTAGAAAGGGGCGAGCAGTACTTC	CASSLERGEQYF
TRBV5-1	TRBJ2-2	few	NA	TGCGCCAGCAGCCGGATCGGAGGGCAGGGGGGAACCGGGGAGCTGTTTTTT	CASSRIGGQGGTGELFF
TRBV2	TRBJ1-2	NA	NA	TGTGCCAGCAGTGAACTCGGGCAGGTTGGCGGCTACACCTTC	CASSELGQVGGYTF
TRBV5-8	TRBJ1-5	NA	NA	TGTGCCAGCAGCTTGGATCGGGGTCAGCCCCAGCATTTT	CASSLDRGQPQHF